A selection of T cell receptor beta chains follows, all from one sample in a study of spatial heterogeneity in lung cancer. Each CDR3 protein gets one entry after TCRdb re-called the 5' RACE reads with MiXCR. The data hold just under 95,000 distinct CDR3 sequences, with around 12% observed a single time. The sequencing here drew on PBMCs, taken at surgery. Receptor source: a male donor with early-stage non-small cell lung cancer. Each CDR3 is given with its conserved first and last residue. Fields, in order: J gene, V gene, CDR3 length, clone size, CDR3 protein. Size values are once, few and many counts, or a class for expanded clones, and some rows have none.

>TRBJ2-3|TRBV20-1|14|few
CSARDRGVADTQYF
>TRBJ1-5|TRBV12-3/TRBV12-4|16|.
CASSFGQNNGNQPQHF
>TRBJ2-7|TRBV6-2/TRBV6-3|15|.
CASSSKSRQPYEQYF
>TRBJ2-1|TRBV20-1|15|.
CSARGRDLGPNEQFF
>TRBJ2-5|TRBV11-2|16|few
CASSLGGKIGRETQYF
>TRBJ1-5|TRBV12-3/TRBV12-4|13|.
CASSRQEDQPQHF
>TRBJ2-1|TRBV27|12|few
CASTSGRSEQFF
>TRBJ2-2|TRBV7-6|16|few
CASSPRTSGSSGELFF
>TRBJ2-2|TRBV7-2|17|many
CASSLDPRTANTGELFF
>TRBJ1-2|TRBV7-2|14|few
CASSPGQGNYGYTF
>TRBJ2-7|TRBV10-2|14|.
CASRKAGDSYEQYF
>TRBJ2-4|TRBV27|14|.
CASSSGPGENIQYF
>TRBJ2-6|TRBV4-3|17|.
CASSSRGKTSGANVLTF
>TRBJ2-1|TRBV7-9|17|few
CASTKSDSPSSYNEQFF
>TRBJ2-4|TRBV10-3|13|few
CAISDRLSGIQYF
>TRBJ2-1|TRBV24-1|16|many
CATKAPGLAGESEQFF
>TRBJ2-1|TRBV11-3|11|few
CASSAGDEQFF
>TRBJ2-4|TRBV5-1|14|.
CASSLRLGADIQYF
>TRBJ2-2|TRBV7-2|15|.
CASSFLPPSTGELFF
>TRBJ1-6|TRBV3-1|17|.
CASSQDVEVSIVSPLHF
>TRBJ2-7|TRBV19|14|.
CASSPNRVRYEQYF
>TRBJ2-7|TRBV29-1|15|few
CSVEDPTSGTYEQYF
>TRBJ2-1|TRBV29-1|16|few
CSVDLAGGPIINEQFF
>TRBJ1-1|TRBV28|11|.
CASRLNTEAFF